The T cell receptor beta chain under discussion was sequenced for a study of shared T cell receptors in the human thymus. Trimming removed 0 bases from V and 0 bases from J, with 23 bases in between. In germline, CDR1 is SGHNT, CDR2 YYREEE (reference sequence). The CDR3 extends over 20 amino acids. TCRdb's copy holds only in-frame clones and misses some; the assay was immunoSEQ multiplex PCR. The profile shows about 380,000 clones, 95% of them singletons. This receptor was identified in a human donor. Sequencing input: thymocytes. This rearrangement joins TRBV5-4 to TRBJ2-3; D may be TRBD1 or TRBD2 (5 bases each). The chain's CDR3 is CASSLEGRDRRLPSTDTQYF. The CDR3 nucleotides are TGTGCCAGCAGCTTGGAGGGCCGGGACCGAAGACTTCCTAGCACAGATACGCAGTATTTT.